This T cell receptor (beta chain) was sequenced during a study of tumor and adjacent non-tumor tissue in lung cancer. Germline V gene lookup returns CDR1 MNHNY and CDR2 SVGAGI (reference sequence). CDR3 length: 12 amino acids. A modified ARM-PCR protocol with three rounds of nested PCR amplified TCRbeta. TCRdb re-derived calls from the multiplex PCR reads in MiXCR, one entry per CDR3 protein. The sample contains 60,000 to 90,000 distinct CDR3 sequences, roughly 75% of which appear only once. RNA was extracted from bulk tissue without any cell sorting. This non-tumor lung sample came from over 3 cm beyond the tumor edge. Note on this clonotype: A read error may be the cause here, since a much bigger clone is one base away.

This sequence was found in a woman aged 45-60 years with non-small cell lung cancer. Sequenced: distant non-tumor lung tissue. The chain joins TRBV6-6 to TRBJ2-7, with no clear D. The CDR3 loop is CASSPGLHDQYF. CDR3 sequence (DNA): TGTGCCAGCAGCCCCGGGCTGCACGATCAGTACTTC.